Described below is a single TCR beta chain sequence and its context. As yet, its antigen is unknown. The CDR3 is 12 amino acids. Trimming cost V 5 bases and J 8 bases, with 9 bases left between them. Germline CDR1 reads MDHEN; CDR2 reads SYDVKM. The sample is drawn from a study of T cell responses to AZD1222 COVID-19 vaccine. Whole-study findings and limits: Close to half of spike-specific TCRs reportedly recognize unmutated variant regions. Donors, mostly white British, included more females; clonal diversity was possibly underestimated. Spike-specific TCRs gained breadth and depth after people received two AZD1222 doses.

The repertoire was sequenced with immunoSEQ multiplex PCR; TCRdb's copy has only in-frame clones and lacks some. The data show approximately 82,000 clones, 90% seen once. This sequence joins TRBV28 and TRBJ1-4; D call uncertain. The sample in question was peripheral blood, obtained on day 0 of AZD1222 vaccination. This receptor was taken from an adult in good health. CDR3 coding DNA: TGTGCCAGCAGTACCGAGTGGGAAAAACTGTTTTTT. Protein product: CASSTEWEKLFF.